Listed here is a single T cell receptor beta chain. Its antigen is unidentified. The data belong to a study of T cell repertoires in cytomegalovirus infection. Study results and limitations: Clonotype analysis showed dominance of the ex vivo response by HLA-C-restricted CMV-specific TCR beta clonotypes.

TCRdb re-called the reads through MiXCR, storing one row per CDR3 protein. Here the sample spans about a million distinct CDR3 sequences, approximately 31% being singletons. This clonotype was sampled from a human donor in good health (CMV status not recorded). Some clones in this sample may be carry-over from other donors' samples. Sequencing used cultured CD8+ T cells from PBMCs, obtained from culture after CMV antigen stimulation.

The CDR3 DNA sequence: TGTGCCAGCACTAACCCGGACACGGGTTCACCCCTCCACTTT. Translation gives CASTNPDTGSPLHF. The rearrangement links TRBV12-3 or TRBV12-4 to TRBJ1-6; a possible D gene is TRBD1 (5 bases). Trimming shortened V by 7 bases and J by 9 bases, and 16 bases separated the two germline ends. This CDR3 region has 14 residues.